This TCR beta chain is drawn from a study of T cell responses to AZD1222 COVID-19 vaccine. Study results and limitations: Donors skewed white British and female; clonal diversity was possibly underestimated. Among AZD1222 vaccinees, only six or seven were seropositive at baseline. CD4 TCRs associated with vaccination spanned spike, dominating at 160-218 and 743-854.

Pooled samples include second doses given at about 4 or 12 weeks. Only in-frame clones appear in the TCRdb table, and some are missing; sequencing was by immunoSEQ multiplex PCR. There are more than 75,000 clones in the sample; about 91% occur only once, and around 8% lies in the top ten. This CDR3 has 12 residues. V dropped 0 bases and J dropped 6 bases, with 6 bases sitting between them. In germline, CDR1 is LNHNV, CDR2 YYDKDF (reference sequence). Of note for this clone: The antigen is undetermined.

The material sequenced was peripheral blood, taken 28 days after the second AZD1222 dose. The TCR comes from an adult who received the AZD1222 COVID-19 vaccine. The V gene is TRBV15, the J gene TRBJ2-7; D not certain. The CDR3 nucleotides are TGTGCCACCAGCAGAGATATAAGCGAGCAGTACTTC. Protein: CATSRDISEQYF.